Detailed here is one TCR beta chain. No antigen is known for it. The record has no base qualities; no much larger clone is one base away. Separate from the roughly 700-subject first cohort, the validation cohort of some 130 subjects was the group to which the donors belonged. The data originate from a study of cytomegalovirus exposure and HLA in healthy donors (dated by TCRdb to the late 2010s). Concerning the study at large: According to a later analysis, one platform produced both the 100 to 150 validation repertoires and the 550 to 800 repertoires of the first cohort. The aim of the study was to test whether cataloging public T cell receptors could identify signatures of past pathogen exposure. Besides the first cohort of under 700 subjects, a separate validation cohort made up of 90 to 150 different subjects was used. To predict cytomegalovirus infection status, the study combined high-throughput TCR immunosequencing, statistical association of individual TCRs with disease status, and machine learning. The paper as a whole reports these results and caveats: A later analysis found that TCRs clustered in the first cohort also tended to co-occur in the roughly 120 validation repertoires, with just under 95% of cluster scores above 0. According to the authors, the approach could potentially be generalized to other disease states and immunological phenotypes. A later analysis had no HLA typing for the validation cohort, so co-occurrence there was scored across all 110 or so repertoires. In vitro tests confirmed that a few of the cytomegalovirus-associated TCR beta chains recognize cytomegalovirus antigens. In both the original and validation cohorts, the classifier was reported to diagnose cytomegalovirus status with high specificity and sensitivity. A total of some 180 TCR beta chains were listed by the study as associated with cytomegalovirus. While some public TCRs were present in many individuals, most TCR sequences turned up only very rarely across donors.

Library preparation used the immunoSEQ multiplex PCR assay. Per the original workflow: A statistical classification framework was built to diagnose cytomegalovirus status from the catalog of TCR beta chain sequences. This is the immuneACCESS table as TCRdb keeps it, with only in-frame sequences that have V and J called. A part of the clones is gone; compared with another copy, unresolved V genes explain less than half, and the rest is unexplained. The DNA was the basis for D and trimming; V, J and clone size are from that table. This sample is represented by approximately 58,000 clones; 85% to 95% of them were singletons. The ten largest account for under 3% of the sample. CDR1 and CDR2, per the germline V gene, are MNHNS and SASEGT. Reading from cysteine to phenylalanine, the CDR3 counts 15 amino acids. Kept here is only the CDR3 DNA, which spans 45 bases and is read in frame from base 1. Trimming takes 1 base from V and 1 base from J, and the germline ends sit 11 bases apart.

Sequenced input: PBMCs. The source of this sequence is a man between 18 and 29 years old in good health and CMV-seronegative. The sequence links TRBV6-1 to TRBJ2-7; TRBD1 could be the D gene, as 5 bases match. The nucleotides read TGTGCCAGCAGTGAAGGGGCAGGGCCTTCCTACGAGCAGTACTTC. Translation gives CASSEGAGPSYEQYF.